Shown below are 12 T cell receptor beta chains from a single sample sequenced in a study of blood T cell repertoires in COVID-19. The method was immunoSEQ multiplex PCR; TCRdb's version includes in-frame clones alone and lacks a portion of them. This repertoire shows about 110,000 clones, approximately 88% found once; its top ten account for approximately 6.2%. Sequencing input: peripheral blood. The receptors shown here come from a man aged 50-59 years with active or convalescent COVID-19.

The genes are TRBV5-4 and TRBJ2-7, with D maybe TRBD2 (6 bases). The V end lost 2 bases, the J end lost 7 bases, and 13 bases lay between the germline ends. The germline V gene has CDR1 SGHNT and CDR2 YYREEE (reference sequence). The CDR3 totals 13 residues. The CDR3 region is CASSFVGGREQYF. CDR3 DNA sequence: TGTGCCAGCAGCTTCGTTGGGGGGAGGGAGCAGTACTTC.

This chain links TRBV3-1 (or the pseudogene TRBV3-2) with TRBJ2-7; D is uncertain. This CDR3 comprises 14 residues. Germline V CDR1 and CDR2: LGHDT, YNNKEL (reference sequence). Trimming shortened V by 2 bases and J by 2 bases, and 10 bases separated the two germline ends. CDR3 coding DNA: TGTGCCAGCAGCCAAAACCGGGTTCCCTACGAGCAGTACTTC. Protein product: CASSQNRVPYEQYF.

The genes are TRBV11-2 and TRBJ2-3, with D perhaps matching TRBD2 (6 bases). Trimming removed 2 bases from V and 6 bases from J, with 15 bases in between. CDR3 length: 15 amino acids. Germline V gene data show CDR1 as SGHAT and CDR2 as FQNNGV. The CDR3 region has the DNA TGTGCCAGCAGCTTAAGGCTAGGGAGGTCGGATACGCAGTATTTT. Its translation is CASSLRLGRSDTQYF.

The genes are TRBV9 and TRBJ2-1; 8 nucleotides agree with TRBD2. The CDR3 consists of 16 residues. Germline V gives CDR1 SGDLS, CDR2 YYNGEE. V dropped 0 bases and J dropped 4; count of bases not matched to a gene: 6. This CDR3 is CASSVGAGGGYNEQFF. In nucleotides, the CDR3 is TGTGCCAGCAGCGTAGGGGCGGGAGGAGGGTACAATGAGCAGTTCTTC.

CDR3 amino acids: CASSVDRAGFGYTF. CDR3 nucleotides: TGTGCCAGCAGCGTTGATAGGGCAGGGTTTGGCTACACCTTC. The rearrangement joins TRBV9 to TRBJ1-2; the D gene is possibly TRBD1 (5 bases). V lost 2 bases and J lost 7, with 15 bases in between. The CDR3 is 14 amino acids. In germline, CDR1 is SGDLS, CDR2 YYNGEE.

In its sample, this clone was seen a few times. V gene TRBV28 combines with J gene TRBJ1-2; a weak D match, TRBD1 (5 bases). CDR1 is MDHEN, CDR2 SYDVKM, per germline. CDR3 length equals 14 residues. The V end lost 2 bases, the J end lost 5 bases, and 12 bases lay between the germline ends. CDR3 amino acids: CASSLGVKGYGYTF. In DNA, the CDR3 is TGTGCCAGCAGTTTAGGGGTGAAGGGGTATGGCTACACCTTC.

The CDR3 sequence is CASSKQGARGYGYTF. The CDR3 DNA follows: TGTGCCAGCAGCAAACAGGGGGCGCGAGGCTATGGCTACACCTTC. The gene calls are TRBV9 and TRBJ1-2; the match to TRBD1 covers 9 bases. Per the germline V gene, CDR1 is SGDLS and CDR2 is YYNGEE. Trimming cost V 4 bases and J 4 bases; bases outside gene matches: 8. This CDR3 has 15 amino acids. Based on the CDR3 plus reference TRBV9 and TRBJ1-2, the full variable domain is DSGVTQTPKHLITATGQRVTLRCSPRSGDLSVYWYQQSLDQGLQFLIQYYNGEERAKGNILERFSAQQFPDLHSELNLSSLELGDSALYFCASSKQGARGYGYTFGSGTRLTVV.

The rearrangement joins TRBV5-1 to TRBJ1-3; 12 nucleotides align to TRBD1. The CDR3 runs 15 residues. CDR1 and CDR2 from the germline V gene are SGHRS and YFSETQ. The J segment lost 8 bases and the V segment lost 4 bases, leaving 7 bases of the junction unmatched. The CDR3 region is CASSPGQGALHTIYF. The CDR3 DNA sequence: TGCGCCAGCAGCCCGGGACAGGGGGCATTGCACACCATATATTTT.

This rearrangement joins TRBV10-3 to TRBJ2-3, with TRBD2 identical over 10 bases. The CDR3 has 16 residues. In germline, CDR1 is ENHRY, CDR2 SYGVKD. The V segment lost 0 bases and the J segment 6 bases; nucleotides outside the gene matches: 6. The CDR3 DNA is TGTGCCATCAGTGAGTCTCTAGCGGGAGAGGGGGATACGCAGTATTTT. It codes for CAISESLAGEGDTQYF.

The rearrangement links TRBV2 to TRBJ2-3; TRBD2 agrees at 11 bases. CDR1 is SNHLY, CDR2 FYNNEI, per germline. There are 15 residues in the CDR3. V trimming: 4 bases; J trimming: 5 bases; junction bases outside the gene matches: 5. The CDR3 nucleotides are TGTGCCAGCAGTGCAACTAGCGGGAGTATAGATACGCAGTATTTT. Amino acids: CASSATSGSIDTQYF.

The chain is built from TRBV7-6 and TRBJ2-1; 11 nucleotides align to TRBD1. With V trimmed by 8 bases and J by 8 bases, 11 bases remained unmatched. The CDR3 has 15 residues. Germline-derived CDR1 and CDR2 are SGHVS and FNYEAQ. The CDR3 nucleotides read TGTGCCAGCCGCAGTTGGACAGGGGGCCATGATGAGCAGTTCTTC. The encoded protein is CASRSWTGGHDEQFF.

The rearrangement joins TRBV11-2 to TRBJ2-3; TRBD2 might be the D (6 bases). CDR3 length: 14 residues. V was pared by 4 bases and J by 4 bases, with 12 bases between. Germline-derived CDR1 and CDR2 are SGHAT and FQNNGV. CDR3 loop: CASSSGLRPDTQYF. CDR3 DNA sequence: TGTGCCAGCAGCTCGGGACTCCGACCAGATACGCAGTATTTT.